Given below is one T cell receptor beta chain in context. CDR1 MNHEY and CDR2 SVGAGI come from the germline V gene. The CDR3 has 14 residues. The ends lost 5 bases at V and 5 bases at J; junction bases unmatched: 8. This entry belongs to a study of blood T cell repertoires in COVID-19. Study as a whole: The United States, Italy and Spain provided the acute and convalescent COVID-19 samples. Sources were T cells, B-cell-depleted T cells, or PBMCs; the material itself was cDNA or gDNA.

Original handling: Reference gene primer amplification in the assay estimated nucleated cell counts. Assay used: immunoSEQ multiplex PCR; TCRdb lists only in-frame clones, some missing. The DNA gave D and trimming, while V, J and clone size come from that table. The sample contains some 270,000 clones, over 80% of which appear only once. Sample: peripheral blood. This clonotype was sampled from a woman in her 40s who had recovered from COVID-19. This chain links TRBV6-5 with TRBJ2-5; 7 nucleotides align to TRBD1. The CDR3 DNA reads TGTGCCAGCAGTCAGGGACAGTTGGGGGAGACCCAGTACTTC. The encoded protein is CASSQGQLGETQYF.